Given below is one T cell receptor beta chain in context. Its antigen is unidentified. The CDR3 is 16 amino acids. Germline CDR1 DFQATT, CDR2 SNEGSKA (reference sequence). The data belong to a study of T cells expressing NK-cell markers. Following a re-call of the 5' RACE reads, TCRdb has one entry per CDR3 protein and lacks DNA. The repertoire table contains approximately 15,000 distinct CDR3 sequences. The study's findings and limits: The share of CD8+ T cells held by dominant NKG2C+ clonotypes was roughly 1.0-8% in six donors.

The genes are TRBV20-1 and TRBJ1-1; TCRdb indicates TRBD1, and absent DNA this call remains unverified. Material for sequencing was blood T cells: a sorted CD56 or NKG2C T cell subset, CD4+ or CD8+ T cells, or bulk PBMC T cells (not recorded which). The source of this sequence is a man aged 18-69 years in good health. CDR3 sequence reads: CSAREHRRRSDTEAFF.